Sequencing of this T cell receptor (beta chain) was carried out in a study of T cell repertoires in ileal Crohn's disease. Only in-frame clones appear in the TCRdb table, and some are missing; sequencing was by immunoSEQ multiplex PCR. The sample shows 25,000 to 35,000 clones, about three quarters of them seen only once. Included were adult ileal or ileocolonic Crohn's patients indicated for ileocolonic resection. The CDR3 spans 13 residues. The germline V gene has CDR1 MNHEY and CDR2 SVGAGI. The trim removed 6 bases at V and 13 bases at J, leaving 7 bases unmatched. Notes on this clone: Antigen specificity is unknown. Different DNA sequences within this sample yield the same CDR3.

Notes on the study in general: Mucosal expansions were suggested to be mainly CD8 T cells. Active smokers at surgery had more clonal expansions than non-smokers. Endoscopic recurrence occurred in every patient whose clonality exceeded 26.8%.

The genes are TRBV6-5 and TRBJ1-6; 9 nucleotides align to TRBD1. Sequenced input: ileal tissue. The sequence derives from an adult with Crohn's disease. The CDR3 is CASRRDRESPLHF. The CDR3 DNA follows: TGTGCCAGCAGACGGGACAGGGAATCCCCCCTCCACTTT.